This passage covers 10 T cell receptor beta chains from one sample sequenced in a study of PD-1 blockade in mismatch repair-deficient tumors. TCRdb's copy holds only in-frame clones and misses some; the assay was immunoSEQ multiplex PCR. The sample contains roughly 80,000 clones, roughly 80% of which appear only once. Sequences were derived from peripheral blood, sampled 12 weeks after starting pembrolizumab. The receptors here all came from an adult with mismatch repair-deficient cancer.

The gene calls are TRBV19 and TRBJ2-1, with D perhaps assigned TRBD1 or TRBD2 (6 bases each). Germline V lookup: CDR1 LNHDA, CDR2 SQIVND (reference sequence). Trimming left V 3 bases short and J 10 bases short, with 13 bases between. This CDR3 region has 13 residues. The CDR3 DNA sequence: TGTGCCAGTAGTATTACGGGGGCGGGAGAGCAGTTCTTC. Amino acids: CASSITGAGEQFF.

This chain uses TRBV6-1 with TRBJ2-5; the D is unclear. This CDR3 comprises 15 residues. Trimming shortened V by 10 bases and J by 5 bases, and 23 bases separated the two germline ends. The germline V gene encodes CDR1 MNHNS and CDR2 SASEGT. The chain's CDR3 is CAITTRAGGVETQYF. DNA for the CDR3: TGTGCCATCACCACCCGGGCAGGTGGGGTGGAGACCCAGTACTTC.

Turning to this clone: The sample holds other DNA sequences that translate to the same CDR3. This CDR3 is CASSLGQNEKLFF. The CDR3 nucleotides are TGCGCCAGCAGCCTCGGCCAGAATGAAAAACTGTTTTTT. The chain has TRBV5-1 and TRBJ1-4, with no clear D. Germline-derived CDR1 and CDR2 are SGHRS and YFSETQ. Trimming removed 4 bases at V and 5 bases at J, with 9 bases between. The CDR3 is 13 residues long.

The chain couples TRBV6-5 to TRBJ2-1; unclear D gene. The CDR3 extends over 11 amino acids. V was clipped by 7 bases and J by 8 bases, with 9 bases between them. Germline-derived CDR1 and CDR2 are MNHEY and SVGAGI. The CDR3 DNA is TGTGCCAGCACCGCGCGCGATGAGCAGTTCTTC. Encoded protein: CASTARDEQFF.

The chain joins TRBV19 to TRBJ1-1; D not resolved. CDR3 length: 14 amino acids. V was pared by 3 bases and J by 1 base, with 9 bases between. Per the germline V gene, CDR1 is LNHDA and CDR2 is SQIVND (reference sequence). This chain's CDR3 is CASSMKPTNTEAFF. As DNA, the CDR3 is TGTGCCAGTAGTATGAAGCCGACGAACACTGAAGCTTTCTTT. Full variable domain (remainder filled in from reference TRBV19 and TRBJ1-1): DGGITQSPKYLFRKEGQNVTLSCEQNLNHDAMYWYRQDPGQGLRLIYYSQIVNDFQKGDIAEGYSVSREKKESFPLTVTSAQKNPTAFYLCASSMKPTNTEAFFGQGTRLTVV.

The chain couples TRBV5-4 to TRBJ2-7; D possibly corresponds to TRBD1 (6 bases). The CDR3 contains 13 residues. CDR1 SGHNT and CDR2 YYREEE come from the germline V gene (reference sequence). Trimming cost V 3 bases and J 4 bases, with 11 bases left between them. The CDR3, as DNA: TGTGCCAGCAGCTCCATAGACAGGTACGAGCAGTACTTC. This codes for CASSSIDRYEQYF.

The chain recombines TRBV27 with TRBJ2-1; unclear D gene. Germline V gives CDR1 MNHEY, CDR2 SMNVEV (reference sequence). This CDR3 spans 14 amino acids. V lost 2 bases and J lost 8, with 13 bases in between. CDR3 loop: CASSLPGYIHEQFF. CDR3 in DNA: TGTGCCAGCAGTTTACCCGGCTACATCCATGAGCAGTTCTTC.

This clone came up a few times. V gene TRBV2 combines with J gene TRBJ1-2; D gene uncertain. The CDR3 consists of 12 residues. The germline V gene encodes CDR1 SNHLY and CDR2 FYNNEI. Trimming left V 3 bases short and J 8 bases short, with 10 bases between. The chain's CDR3 is CASSDTSRGYTF. The CDR3 coding sequence is TGTGCCAGCAGTGATACGTCTAGGGGCTACACCTTC.

This rearrangement joins TRBV6-5 to TRBJ2-6; possible D gene TRBD1, 6 bases. The V end was cut by 2 bases, the J end by 4 bases, with 12 bases between. Germline CDR1 reads MNHEY; CDR2 reads SVGAGI. The CDR3 is 16 residues long. In nucleotides, the CDR3 is TGTGCCAGCAGTTACGGTCAGGGGTCCGGGGCCAACGTCCTGACTTTC. This translates into CASSYGQGSGANVLTF.

The chain links TRBV5-4 to TRBJ2-7; TRBD1 matches 8 bases. V lost 4 bases to trimming and J lost 4 bases; unmatched junction nucleotides: 1. The CDR3 is 12 amino acids. CDR1 SGHNT and CDR2 YYREEE come from the germline V gene (reference sequence). The CDR3 DNA reads TGTGCCAGCAGCCGGACAGGGTACGAGCAGTACTTC. It codes for CASSRTGYEQYF.